This T cell receptor beta chain is drawn from a study of OX40 agonist ivuxolimab in advanced cancers. Clones were sequenced by immunoSEQ multiplex PCR, and TCRdb holds only the in-frame ones, with some missing. The table has several thousand clones, about 66% seen once. Trimming cost V 7 bases and J 6 bases; bases outside gene matches: 16. Germline lookup yields CDR1 MRHNA and CDR2 SNTAGT. This CDR3 is 17 amino acids long. The source was CD4+ or CD8+ T cells sorted from blood, collected in a trial of the OX40 agonist ivuxolimab. This TCR was sampled from an adult with an advanced solid tumor such as melanoma, head and neck, liver or kidney cancer. The chain carries TRBV6-4 and TRBJ2-7, with TRBD2 identical over 12 bases. The chain's CDR3 is CASTTSSTSGSPSEQYF. The CDR3 DNA is TGTGCCAGCACTACTTCCTCGACTAGCGGGAGTCCCTCCGAGCAGTACTTC.